This T cell receptor (beta chain) was recorded in a study of T cell responses to AZD1222 COVID-19 vaccine. Points from the study as a whole: Baseline serostatus was positive in only a handful of AZD1222 recipients. Most donors were white British, females outnumbered males, and clonal diversity was possibly underestimated. Unmutated regions of variants are reportedly targeted by nearly half of spike-specific TCRs. It was only after the peak T cell response that any repertoires were sampled.

Method: immunoSEQ multiplex PCR; TCRdb's copy keeps in-frame clones and lacks some. The profile covers approximately 180,000 clones, with roughly 91% appearing a single time and approximately 26% taken by the ten largest. In its sample, this clone was seen once. Its antigen remains unknown. Germline V CDR1 and CDR2: LGHNA, YSLEER. CDR3 size: 17 residues. The V and J ends lost 0 bases and 5 bases, in that order; junction bases with no gene match: 9. The chain recombines TRBV4-3 with TRBJ2-3; TRBD2 matches 9 bases. The receptor was isolated from an adult who received the AZD1222 COVID-19 vaccine. The sequencing used peripheral blood, collected 28 days after the second AZD1222 dose. DNA of the CDR3: TGCGCCAGCAGCCAAGATATAAAGCTAGCGGGAAGAGATACGCAGTATTTT. Translated, it gives CASSQDIKLAGRDTQYF.